Listed below are T cell receptor beta chains from one sample, sequenced in a study of Graves' ophthalmopathy and Graves' hyperthyroidism. TCRdb independently ran MiXCR on the multiplex PCR reads; one entry per CDR3 protein. The table has hundreds of thousands of distinct CDR3 sequences, around a fifth seen once. Sequencing used peripheral blood. These receptors were taken from a woman aged 18-29 years with stable Graves' hyperthyroidism. CDR3s include the opening cysteine and the closing phenylalanine or tryptophan. The D gene is left open where the match is weak. A row's size may be missing; if present it is once, few, many or a size class.

size | J | V | D | CDR3 | DNA
many | TRBJ2-1 | TRBV6-1 | NA | CASSAPELGWHEQFF | TGTGCCAGCAGTGCCCCGGAACTAGGGTGGCATGAGCAGTTCTTC
few | TRBJ1-1 | TRBV12-3/TRBV12-4 | TRBD1 | CASSLWQGVAFF | TGTGCCAGCAGTTTATGGCAGGGGGTAGCTTTCTTT
many | TRBJ1-1 | TRBV3-1 | NA | CASSQGSGNTEAFF | TGTGCCAGCAGCCAAGGCAGCGGGAACACTGAAGCTTTCTTT
many | TRBJ2-4 | TRBV6-2/TRBV6-3 | NA | CASSYTSGRRNIKYF | TGTGCCAGCAGTTACACGTCGGGGAGGCGAAACATTAAGTACTTC
many | TRBJ2-2 | TRBV12-3/TRBV12-4 | NA | CASKGGNTGELFF | TGTGCCAGCAAGGGGGGCAACACCGGGGAGCTGTTTTTT
many | TRBJ2-2 | TRBV14 | NA | CASSSGRTAYTGELFF | TGTGCCAGCAGCTCAGGGCGGACAGCATACACCGGGGAGCTGTTTTTT
many | TRBJ2-4 | TRBV12-3/TRBV12-4 | NA | CASSEELAKNIKYF | TGTGCCAGCAGCGAGGAGCTAGCCAAAAACATTAAGTACTTC
many | TRBJ2-7 | TRBV29-1 | TRBD2 | CSVEDRVGGSYEQYF | TGCAGCGTTGAAGATCGAGTCGGCGGGAGTTACGAGCAGTACTTC
many | TRBJ1-3 | TRBV20-1 | NA | CSAGDRAHGNTIYF | TGCAGTGCTGGGGACCGGGCCCATGGAAACACCATATATTTT
NA | TRBJ2-7 | TRBV11-2 | NA | CASSLDLYYEQYF | TGTGCCAGCAGCTTAGATTTATACTACGAGCAGTACTTC
NA | TRBJ2-7 | TRBV12-3/TRBV12-4 | TRBD1 | CASTGRDSTYEQYF | TGTGCCAGCACCGGCCGGGACAGTACCTACGAGCAGTACTTC
NA | TRBJ2-7 | TRBV6-1 | NA | CASRKDGGAGASYEQYF | TGTGCCAGCAGGAAGGATGGAGGGGCAGGTGCCTCCTACGAGCAGTACTTC
few | TRBJ1-6 | TRBV12-3/TRBV12-4 | TRBD1 | CASSFSGTGTHNSPLHF | TGTGCCAGCAGTTTCTCCGGGACAGGGACGCATAATTCACCCCTCCACTTT